This is a list of T cell receptor beta chains from one sample in a study of blood T cell repertoires in COVID-19. Libraries were prepared by immunoSEQ multiplex PCR; TCRdb keeps only in-frame clonotypes and omits some of them. The sample lists tens of thousands of clones; over 60% were seen once. Sequencing used peripheral blood. The receptors here all came from a woman of 80 years or more with acute or convalescent COVID-19. The CDR3 runs from the conserved cysteine through the conserved F or W. D genes are given only for firm matches. Clone size appears in some rows only: once, few, many, or a class for an expanded clone.

CDR3aa	CDR3nt	v_gene	j_gene	abundance	d_gene
CASKNREGRNIQYF	TGTGCCAGTAAGAACAGGGAGGGGAGAAACATTCAGTACTTC	TRBV19	TRBJ2-4	.	.
CASSIDQGYGYTF	TGTGCCAGTAGTATAGATCAGGGCTACGGCTACACCTTC	TRBV19	TRBJ1-2	.	.
CASSIRGQGGDYEQYF	TGTGCCAGTAGTATACGGGGACAGGGGGGGGACTACGAGCAGTACTTC	TRBV19	TRBJ2-7	.	TRBD1
CASSHGASTIYF	TGCGCCAGCAGCCATGGGGCTAGCACCATATATTTT	TRBV4-1	TRBJ1-3	.	.
CASSQGRTASEQYF	TGCGCCAGCAGCCAAGGACGGACAGCCAGCGAGCAGTACTTC	TRBV4-1	TRBJ2-7	.	.
CASSSYGTGGNIQYF	TGTGCCAGCAGTTCCTACGGGACAGGGGGCAACATTCAGTACTTC	TRBV6-5	TRBJ2-4	.	TRBD1
CASSPWGGRRGNEQFF	TGTGCCAGCAGCCCCTGGGGGGGGAGAAGGGGCAATGAGCAGTTCTTC	TRBV7-9	TRBJ2-1	.	TRBD2
CASSLSASVDETQYF	TGTGCCAGCAGCCTTTCAGCTAGCGTTGATGAGACCCAGTACTTC	TRBV4-2	TRBJ2-5	.	.
CASSDSGNQPQHF	TGTGCCAGCAGTGATAGTGGCAATCAGCCCCAGCATTTT	TRBV2	TRBJ1-5	.	.
CASSPGTSGRGTQYF	TGTGCCAGCAGTCCCGGGACTAGCGGCCGGGGGACCCAGTACTTC	TRBV7-2	TRBJ2-5	.	TRBD2
CASSLGTGRGDTQYF	TGTGCCAGCAGCTTAGGAACAGGGCGTGGAGATACGCAGTATTTT	TRBV11-2	TRBJ2-3	.	.
CASRGSLSGANVLTF	TGTGCCAGCAGGGGGAGCCTCTCTGGGGCCAACGTCCTGACTTTC	TRBV28	TRBJ2-6	.	.
CAIRPGDSSYEQYF	TGTGCCATCCGGCCCGGGGACTCGAGCTACGAGCAGTACTTC	TRBV10-3	TRBJ2-7	.	.
CASSIGRGTGELFF	TGTGCCAGTAGTATAGGGCGGGGCACCGGGGAGCTGTTTTTT	TRBV19	TRBJ2-2	once	.
CASGLVFSGGNEQFF	TGTGCTAGTGGTTTGGTCTTTTCAGGGGGCAATGAGCAGTTCTTC	TRBV12-5	TRBJ2-1	.	TRBD1
CASSQTIQGSRAFF	TGTGCCAGCAGCCAAACAATACAGGGGTCTAGAGCTTTCTTT	TRBV14	TRBJ1-1	.	TRBD1
CASTGSNQPQHF	TGTGCCAGCACGGGTAGCAATCAGCCCCAGCATTTT	TRBV28	TRBJ1-5	.	.
CASSPYREGPADTQYF	TGTGCCAGCTCACCTTACCGGGAGGGCCCAGCAGATACGCAGTATTTT	TRBV18	TRBJ2-3	.	TRBD2
CASSEAWGLAGYNEQFF	TGTGCCAGCAGTGAAGCTTGGGGACTAGCGGGCTACAATGAGCAGTTCTTC	TRBV6-1	TRBJ2-1	few	TRBD2
CASRGGTEAFF	TGCGCCAGCAGAGGGGGCACTGAAGCTTTCTTT	TRBV5-1	TRBJ1-1	.	.
CAWSGLAGGPNEQFF	TGTGCCTGGAGCGGGCTAGCGGGGGGACCGAATGAGCAGTTCTTC	TRBV30	TRBJ2-1	.	TRBD2
CASGSQGAGGYTEAFF	TGTGCTAGTGGTTCCCAGGGGGCGGGTGGGTACACTGAAGCTTTCTTT	TRBV12-5	TRBJ1-1	.	TRBD1
CASSVTGGWDQPQHF	TGTGCCAGCAGTGTGACAGGGGGTTGGGATCAGCCCCAGCATTTT	TRBV2	TRBJ1-5	.	TRBD1
CASSQTSGRGDEQFF	TGTGCCAGCAGCCAAACTAGCGGGAGGGGGGATGAGCAGTTCTTC	TRBV5-4	TRBJ2-1	.	TRBD2
CASKRGQVGADQPQHF	TGTGCTAGTAAGCGGGGCCAAGTAGGGGCGGATCAGCCCCAGCATTTT	TRBV19	TRBJ1-5	once	.
CASSQEVAGNGFNSPLHF	TGCGCCAGCAGCCAAGAGGTCGCAGGGAATGGATTTAATTCACCCCTCCACTTT	TRBV4-1	TRBJ1-6	once	.
CASSPRSGTGAEAFF	TGTGCCAGCAGCCCCCGCTCCGGGACAGGGGCTGAAGCTTTCTTT	TRBV7-3	TRBJ1-1	.	TRBD1
CASSQTGDTEAFF	TGTGCCAGCAGCCAGACAGGCGACACTGAAGCTTTCTTT	TRBV3-1/TRBV3-2	TRBJ1-1	once	.
CASSLDRTREQYF	TGTGCCAGCAGCTTAGATCGGACTAGAGAGCAGTACTTC	TRBV11-3	TRBJ2-7	.	TRBD2
CASSLREGEKLFF	TGTGCCAGCAGCTTACGGGAGGGGGAAAAACTGTTTTTT	TRBV7-8	TRBJ1-4	many	.
CASSRSGTGGNEQYF	TGTGCCAGCAGCAGATCCGGGACAGGGGGTAACGAGCAGTACTTC	TRBV9	TRBJ2-7	few	TRBD1
CASSLYIGRSSGNTIYF	TGTGCCAGCAGCTTATACATCGGGAGGTCCTCTGGAAACACCATATATTTT	TRBV7-2	TRBJ1-3	.	.
CAWAHGFQWGYTF	TGTGCCTGGGCCCATGGTTTCCAGTGGGGCTACACCTTC	TRBV30	TRBJ1-2	.	.
CASSPTALPSYNEQFF	TGCGCCAGCAGCCCCACAGCTTTACCTTCCTACAATGAGCAGTTCTTC	TRBV4-1	TRBJ2-1	.	.
CASSQVRGQRGTEAFF	TGCGCCAGCAGCCAAGTTAGGGGGCAAAGGGGCACTGAAGCTTTCTTT	TRBV4-1	TRBJ1-1	.	TRBD1
CATSRVDRDNSPLHF	TGTGCCACCAGCAGAGTGGACAGGGATAATTCACCCCTCCACTTT	TRBV15	TRBJ1-6	few	TRBD1
CASGREDNQPQHF	TGTGCTAGTGGCCGAGAAGATAATCAGCCCCAGCATTTT	TRBV12-5	TRBJ1-5	.	.
CASSWDSKSPLHF	TGTGCCAGCAGCTGGGACAGCAAATCACCCCTCCACTTT	TRBV6-1	TRBJ1-6	.	TRBD1
CASSPGSAYTGELFF	TGTGCCAGTAGCCCCGGTAGCGCCTATACCGGGGAGCTGTTTTTT	TRBV19	TRBJ2-2	.	.
CASSQELQRGPSGEQFF	TGTGCCAGCAGCCAAGAACTTCAGCGGGGTCCTTCTGGGGAGCAGTTCTTC	TRBV3-1/TRBV3-2	TRBJ2-1	.	TRBD2
CASSLGDYGTYNEQFF	TGCGCCAGCAGCTTGGGAGATTACGGTACCTACAATGAGCAGTTCTTC	TRBV5-1	TRBJ2-1	.	.